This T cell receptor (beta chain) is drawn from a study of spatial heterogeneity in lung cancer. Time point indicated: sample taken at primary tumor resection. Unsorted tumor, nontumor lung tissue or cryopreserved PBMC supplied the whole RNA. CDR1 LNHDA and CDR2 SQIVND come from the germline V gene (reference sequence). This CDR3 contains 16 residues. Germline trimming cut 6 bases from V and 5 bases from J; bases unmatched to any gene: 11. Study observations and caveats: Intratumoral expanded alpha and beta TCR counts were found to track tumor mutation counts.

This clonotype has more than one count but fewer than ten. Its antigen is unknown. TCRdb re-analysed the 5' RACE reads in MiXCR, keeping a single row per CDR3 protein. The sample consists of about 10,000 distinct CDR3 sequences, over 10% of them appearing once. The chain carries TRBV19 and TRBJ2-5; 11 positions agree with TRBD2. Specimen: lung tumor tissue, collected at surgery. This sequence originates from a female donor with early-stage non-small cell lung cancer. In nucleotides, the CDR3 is TGTGCCAGTAGCCCGGGACTAGCGGCAGGTAGTGAGACCCAGTACTTC. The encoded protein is CASSPGLAAGSETQYF.